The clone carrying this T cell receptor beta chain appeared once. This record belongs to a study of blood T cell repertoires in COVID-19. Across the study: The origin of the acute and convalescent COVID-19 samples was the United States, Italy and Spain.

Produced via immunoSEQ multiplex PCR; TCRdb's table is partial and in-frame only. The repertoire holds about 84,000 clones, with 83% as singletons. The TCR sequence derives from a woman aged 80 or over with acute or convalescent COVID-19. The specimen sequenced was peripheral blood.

CDR3 bases: TGTGCCAGCAGCCAAGAAGAGACTAGCGGTGGCGATACGCAGTATTTT. Translated, it gives CASSQEETSGGDTQYF. The V call is TRBV4-2, the J call TRBJ2-3; TRBD2 matches 9 bases. The V segment lost 0 bases and the J segment 6 bases; nucleotides outside the gene matches: 7. CDR3 length equals 16 residues. Per germline, CDR1 LGHNA and CDR2 YNFKEQ.